Shown below are 15 T cell receptor beta chains from a single sample sequenced in a study of T cells expressing NK-cell markers. TCRdb derives one entry per CDR3 protein from the 5' RACE reads, leaving out DNA. This repertoire includes roughly 180,000 distinct CDR3 sequences. The sample comprised blood T cells: a sorted CD56 or NKG2C T cell subset, CD4+ or CD8+ T cells, or bulk PBMC T cells (not recorded which). These receptors all come from a woman aged 18-69 years in good health.

The rearrangement uses TRBV5-1 and TRBJ2-7; as DNA is missing, the TRBD1 call by TCRdb cannot be tested. The CDR3 totals 16 residues. CDR1 is SGHRS, CDR2 YFSETQ, per germline. CDR3 sequence reads: CASSLDGTGTSYEQYF.

The V call is TRBV12-3 or TRBV12-4, the J call TRBJ2-1; TCRdb's assignment of TRBD2 cannot be checked, as there is no DNA. This CDR3 contains 17 residues. The CDR3 region is CASRGNRPSGGIYEQFF.

The V gene is TRBV15, the J gene TRBJ2-7; TCRdb's D gene call, TRBD1, goes unchecked for lack of DNA. This CDR3 region has 16 residues. Germline CDR1 reads LNHNV; CDR2 reads YYDKDF (reference sequence). CDR3 region: CATSRGQMISTYEQYF.

The chain has TRBV27 and TRBJ2-1; there is no DNA to check the TCRdb D call of TRBD2. The CDR3 spans 13 residues. The germline gives CDR1 MNHEY, CDR2 SMNVEV (reference sequence). CDR3: CASSRVGWDEQFF.

The chain couples TRBV30 to TRBJ1-1. The germline gives CDR1 GTSNPN, CDR2 SVGIG (reference sequence). The length of the CDR3 is 13 residues. The CDR3 sequence is CAWSVTANTEAFF.

The chain uses TRBV18 and TRBJ1-1; absent DNA, TCRdb's TRBD1 call cannot be checked. Germline loops: CDR1 KGHSH, CDR2 LQKENI. The CDR3 is 15 residues long. CDR3 sequence: CASSPPGQGWTEAFF.

The V and J genes are TRBV5-1 and TRBJ1-6; TCRdb gives TRBD1 as the D gene, but with no DNA this cannot be confirmed. The CDR3 length is 15 residues. CDR1 is SGHRS, CDR2 YFSETQ, per germline. The CDR3 sequence is CASSLEGKGNSPLHF.

V is TRBV2 and J is TRBJ1-1. CDR3 length: 12 residues. From germline, CDR1 is SNHLY and CDR2 FYNNEI. The CDR3 reads CASRDLDTEAFF.

The rearrangement links TRBV5-1 to TRBJ2-1. This CDR3 is 15 amino acids long. The germline V gene encodes CDR1 SGHRS and CDR2 YFSETQ. CDR3 loop: CASSEIDRSYNEQFF.

The rearrangement joins TRBV2 to TRBJ1-4; there is no DNA to check the TCRdb D call of TRBD1. The CDR3 loop spans 15 amino acids. Germline-derived CDR1 and CDR2 are SNHLY and FYNNEI. CDR3 region: CASRRPRTGLEKLFF.

The chain uses TRBV5-6 and TRBJ2-2; TCRdb's D call of TRBD1 is untestable without DNA. The CDR3 is 16 residues long. Germline V gene data show CDR1 as SGHDT and CDR2 as YYEEEE. CDR3 amino acids: CASSLGYRANTGELFF.

The chain joins TRBV10-3 to TRBJ2-7; TCRdb lists TRBD2, though no DNA is available to test this call. The CDR3 is 16 residues long. Per the germline V gene, CDR1 is ENHRY and CDR2 is SYGVKD. The CDR3 spells CATIAGRWGDSYEQYF.

Here the CDR3 reads CASSGSQGVYGYTF. The J gene is TRBJ1-2, the V gene TRBV6-1; TCRdb indicates TRBD1, and absent DNA this call remains unverified. Germline values: CDR1 MNHNS, CDR2 SASEGT. This CDR3 region has 14 residues.

The V call is TRBV7-2, the J call TRBJ2-3; TCRdb designates TRBD1, a call that cannot be tested without DNA. CDR1 SGHTA and CDR2 FQGNSA come from the germline V gene. The CDR3 is made up of 14 amino acids. The CDR3 loop is CASSLALGVDTQYF.

V gene TRBV6-1 combines with J gene TRBJ2-1; TCRdb reports TRBD1, a call that lacks DNA to check it against. Germline V CDR1 and CDR2: MNHNS, SASEGT. CDR3 length equals 13 residues. The CDR3 sequence: CASRQGGYNEQFF.